The clone carrying this T cell receptor (beta chain) has just a few counts. Its antigen remains unknown. The sample is drawn from a study of cytomegalovirus exposure and HLA in healthy donors. PCR was performed using 60 Vbeta and 13 Jbeta primers. Clones were read by immunoSEQ multiplex PCR, and TCRdb kept only the in-frame ones, dropping some. The profile covers 99,000 or so clones, with over 12% appearing a single time and roughly 0.8% taken by the ten largest. Study outcomes and limitations: Associated with cytomegalovirus, according to the listing, were 150 to 200 TCR beta chains.

The ends lost 6 bases at V and 0 bases at J; junction bases unmatched: 9. The length of the CDR3 is 18 residues. Germline CDR1 SNHLY, CDR2 FYNNEI. Sequences were obtained from PBMCs. This TCR was sampled from a female donor in good health and CMV-seronegative. The J gene is TRBJ2-3, the V gene TRBV2; 13 positions agree with TRBD2. The CDR3 region is CASRIQLAGGFSTDTQYF. DNA for the CDR3: TGTGCCAGCAGGATTCAACTAGCGGGGGGGTTTAGCACAGATACGCAGTATTTT.